A selection of T cell receptor beta chains follows, all from one sample in a study of T cell responses to AZD1222 COVID-19 vaccine. Assay: immunoSEQ multiplex PCR; the TCRdb copy retains only in-frame clones and omits some. This table has some 25,000 clones, 86% appearing once. The sample in question was peripheral blood, obtained 28 days after the second AZD1222 dose. The receptor set was obtained from an adult who received the AZD1222 COVID-19 vaccine. Both conserved end residues are part of each CDR3. Each record gives: J gene, clone size, D gene, V gene, CDR3 length, CDR3 protein, CDR3 DNA. The D gene is left open where the match is weak. Size values are once, few and many counts, or a class for expanded clones, and some rows have none.

TRBJ2-7 | - | - | TRBV28 | 12 | CASSLGLYEQYF | TGTGCCAGCAGTTTAGGGTTGTACGAGCAGTACTTC
TRBJ2-5 | - | TRBD2 | TRBV4-1 | 14 | CASSQGLAQETQYF | TGCGCCAGCAGCCAAGGACTAGCCCAAGAGACCCAGTACTTC
TRBJ2-2 | - | - | TRBV7-3 | 16 | CASSPRRAGNTGELFF | TGTGCCAGCAGCCCTCGTCGGGCCGGAAACACCGGGGAGCTGTTTTTT
TRBJ2-2 | - | TRBD1 | TRBV29-1 | 14 | CSVPRTGTTGELFF | TGCAGCGTTCCTAGGACAGGGACCACCGGGGAGCTGTTTTTT
TRBJ1-1 | - | - | TRBV6-1 | 17 | CASSVPPIVAGTHEAFF | TGTGCCAGCAGTGTCCCGCCTATAGTGGCAGGTACGCATGAAGCTTTCTTT
TRBJ2-2 | - | TRBD2 | TRBV5-1 | 16 | CASSRVGTTNTGELFF | TGCGCCAGCAGCCGCGTTGGGACTACGAACACCGGGGAGCTGTTTTTT
TRBJ2-7 | once | TRBD1 | TRBV7-9 | 15 | CASSFQGAPLYEQYF | TGTGCCAGCAGCTTTCAGGGGGCCCCCCTCTACGAGCAGTACTTC
TRBJ2-3 | - | - | TRBV20-1 | 15 | CSASMARGPTDTQYF | TGCAGTGCTAGTATGGCCCGGGGGCCCACAGATACGCAGTATTTT
TRBJ1-5 | - | - | TRBV12-3/TRBV12-4 | 13 | CASSLAENQPQHF | TGTGCCAGCAGTTTGGCAGAGAATCAGCCCCAGCATTTT
TRBJ1-6 | - | TRBD1 | TRBV11-1 | 16 | CASSLNRGLDNSPLHF | TGTGCCAGCAGCTTAAACAGGGGACTGGATAATTCACCCCTCCACTTT
TRBJ1-2 | - | - | TRBV30 | 14 | CAWRAGGLNYGYTF | TGTGCCTGGAGGGCCGGGGGATTGAACTATGGCTACACCTTC
TRBJ2-1 | few | TRBD1 | TRBV4-1 | 18 | CASSQDERATGGYNEQFF | TGCGCCAGCAGCCAAGATGAACGAGCCACAGGGGGCTACAATGAGCAGTTCTTC
TRBJ2-7 | - | - | TRBV28 | 13 | CASSSIYRYEQYF | TGTGCCAGCAGTTCGATATACAGGTACGAGCAGTACTTC
TRBJ1-2 | - | TRBD1 | TRBV5-4 | 15 | CASSDRQQGASGYTF | TGTGCCAGCAGCGACCGACAACAGGGGGCAAGTGGCTACACCTTC
TRBJ1-1 | few | - | TRBV12-3/TRBV12-4 | 12 | CASSSVTAEAFF | TGTGCCAGCAGTTCTGTGACTGCTGAAGCTTTCTTT
TRBJ1-4 | - | - | TRBV11-2 | 14 | CASSWGNRNEKLFF | TGTGCCAGCAGCTGGGGCAACCGTAATGAAAAACTGTTTTTT
TRBJ1-6 | - | TRBD1 | TRBV5-1 | 16 | CASRQILGQANSPLHF | TGCGCCAGCCGTCAAATCCTGGGACAGGCGAATTCACCCCTCCACTTT
TRBJ1-1 | - | - | TRBV7-9 | 12 | CASRGPNTEAFF | TGTGCCAGCAGGGGGCCGAACACTGAAGCTTTCTTT
TRBJ1-1 | once | - | TRBV7-9 | 13 | CASSLDGGTEAFF | TGTGCCAGCAGCTTGGACGGGGGCACTGAAGCTTTCTTT
TRBJ2-7 | - | - | TRBV9 | 16 | CASSVGSHQNIYEQYF | TGTGCCAGCAGCGTAGGGAGCCACCAGAATATCTACGAGCAGTACTTC
TRBJ2-7 | - | TRBD2 | TRBV6-6 | 14 | CASSRGGASYEQYF | TGTGCCAGCAGTCGGGGGGGGGCTTCCTACGAGCAGTACTTC
TRBJ2-3 | once | - | TRBV7-2 | 12 | CASSEAADTQYF | TGTGCCAGCAGCGAAGCGGCAGATACGCAGTATTTT
TRBJ1-6 | - | - | TRBV7-2 | 17 | CASSLLRGRIRNSPLHF | TGTGCCAGCAGCCTCCTCCGGGGGAGGATACGTAATTCACCCCTCCACTTT
TRBJ2-7 | - | - | TRBV11-1 | 14 | CASSQTPSSYEQYF | TGTGCCAGCAGCCAAACCCCCAGCTCCTACGAGCAGTACTTC
TRBJ1-3 | - | TRBD1 | TRBV29-1 | 15 | CSVRTGATSGNTIYF | TGCAGCGTTCGGACAGGGGCAACCTCTGGAAACACCATATATTTT
TRBJ2-1 | - | TRBD2 | TRBV30 | 15 | CAWSFASGQYNEQFF | TGTGCCTGGAGTTTCGCTAGCGGGCAGTACAATGAGCAGTTCTTC
TRBJ2-7 | - | TRBD2 | TRBV5-1 | 14 | CASSPGSGSYEQYF | TGCGCCAGCAGCCCGGGCAGCGGGAGCTACGAGCAGTACTTC
TRBJ2-2 | - | - | TRBV11-2 | 16 | CASTRNYMGDTGELFF | TGTGCCAGCACCCGAAACTACATGGGCGACACCGGGGAGCTGTTTTTT
TRBJ2-7 | few | TRBD1 | TRBV15 | 14 | CATSRQTGGSEQYF | TGTGCCACCAGCAGACAAACAGGGGGGTCCGAGCAGTACTTC
TRBJ2-1 | few | - | TRBV25-1 | 13 | CASSETGLNEQFF | TGTGCCAGCAGTGAAACAGGGTTAAATGAGCAGTTCTTC
TRBJ1-4 | - | - | TRBV6-5 | 16 | CASSYSVIATNEKLFF | TGTGCCAGCAGTTACTCGGTCATTGCAACTAATGAAAAACTGTTTTTT
TRBJ2-3 | - | - | TRBV19 | 14 | CASSTPAGADTQYF | TGTGCCAGTAGTACCCCGGCAGGAGCAGATACGCAGTATTTT
TRBJ1-5 | - | TRBD1 | TRBV4-2 | 15 | CASSQTDRVGQPQHF | TGTGCCAGCAGCCAGACGGACAGGGTTGGTCAGCCCCAGCATTTT
TRBJ1-2 | once | TRBD1 | TRBV14 | 15 | CASSPQQGAGCGYTF | TGTGCCAGCAGCCCGCAACAGGGGGCGGGGTGTGGCTACACCTTC
TRBJ1-4 | - | TRBD1 | TRBV19 | 17 | CASSRDRAGATNEKLFF | TGTGCCAGTAGTAGAGACAGGGCCGGGGCAACTAATGAAAAACTGTTTTTT
TRBJ1-2 | - | TRBD1 | TRBV25-1 | 16 | CASSDPNRGAGYGYTF | TGTGCCAGCAGTGACCCCAACAGGGGGGCGGGCTATGGCTACACCTTC
TRBJ2-2 | - | - | TRBV12-3/TRBV12-4 | 13 | CASSLRRTGELFF | TGTGCCAGCAGTTTAAGGCGCACCGGGGAGCTGTTTTTT
TRBJ2-7 | - | - | TRBV3-1/TRBV3-2 | 12 | CASSLLGDEQYF | TGTGCCAGCAGCTTACTTGGGGACGAGCAGTACTTC
TRBJ2-3 | - | TRBD1 | TRBV4-1 | 16 | CASSQQSGQGSDTQYF | TGCGCCAGCAGCCAACAAAGCGGACAGGGATCAGATACGCAGTATTTT
TRBJ1-4 | few | - | TRBV2 | 13 | CASSANHREKLFF | TGTGCCAGCAGTGCGAATCATCGGGAAAAACTGTTTTTT
TRBJ1-6 | - | - | TRBV6-4 | 18 | CASTPTTPQKGFNSPLHF | TGTGCCAGCACCCCGACGACGCCGCAGAAGGGTTTTAATTCACCCCTCCACTTT
TRBJ1-1 | - | - | TRBV10-3 | 14 | CAISRGELNTEAFF | TGTGCCATCAGCAGGGGTGAGTTGAACACTGAAGCTTTCTTT
TRBJ2-7 | - | - | TRBV30 | 14 | CAWSFTPGTSEQYF | TGTGCCTGGAGTTTCACCCCCGGGACATCCGAGCAGTACTTC
TRBJ1-5 | once | - | TRBV19 | 14 | CASSIERQGTRQHF | TGTGCCAGTAGTATAGAGAGGCAGGGGACGCGGCAGCATTTT
TRBJ1-2 | few | - | TRBV6-5 | 15 | CASSPTGAVYYGYTF | TGTGCCAGCAGCCCCACCGGGGCAGTGTACTATGGCTACACCTTC
TRBJ2-7 | - | - | TRBV28 | 12 | CAWAGYSYEQYF | TGTGCCTGGGCAGGGTACTCCTACGAGCAGTACTTC
TRBJ2-7 | - | TRBD1 | TRBV10-3 | 13 | CAISVQGGYEQYF | TGTGCCATCAGTGTACAGGGGGGATACGAGCAGTACTTC